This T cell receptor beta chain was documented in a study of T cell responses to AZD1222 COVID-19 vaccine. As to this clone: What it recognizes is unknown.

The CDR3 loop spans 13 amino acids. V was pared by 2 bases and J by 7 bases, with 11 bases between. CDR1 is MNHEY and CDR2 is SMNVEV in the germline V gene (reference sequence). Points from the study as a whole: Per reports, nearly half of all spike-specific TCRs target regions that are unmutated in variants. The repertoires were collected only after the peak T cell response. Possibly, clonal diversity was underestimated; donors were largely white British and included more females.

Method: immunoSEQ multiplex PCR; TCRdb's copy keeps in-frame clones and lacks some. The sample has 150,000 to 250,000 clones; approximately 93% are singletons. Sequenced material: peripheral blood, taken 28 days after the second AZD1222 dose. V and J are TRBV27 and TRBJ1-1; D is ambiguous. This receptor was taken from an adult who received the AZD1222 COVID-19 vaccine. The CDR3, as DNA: TGTGCCAGCAGTTTAGGGAACCTAGGTGAAGCTTTCTTT. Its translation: CASSLGNLGEAFF.